The 2 T cell receptor beta chains in this list originate from one sample, sequenced in a study of T cell responses to AZD1222 COVID-19 vaccine. The method was immunoSEQ multiplex PCR; TCRdb's version includes in-frame clones alone and lacks a portion of them. The sample carries some 110,000 clones, 88% recorded once. The sample in question was peripheral blood, obtained on day 0 of AZD1222 vaccination. All receptors come from an adult in good health.

This clone was counted once. The chain is built from TRBV18 and TRBJ2-3; maybe TRBD2 (6 bases). V was cut by 4 bases and J by 5 bases, with 16 bases left in between. The CDR3 extends over 15 amino acids. The V gene's germline CDR1 is KGHSH and CDR2 LQKENI. CDR3 in DNA: TGTGCCAGCTCACGCAGGGACTCCCCGGGAGATACGCAGTATTTT. Protein: CASSRRDSPGDTQYF.

The chain couples TRBV5-4 to TRBJ2-5; TRBD1 or TRBD2 may be the D gene (5 bases each). Trimming removed 0 bases from V and 5 bases from J, with 11 bases in between. CDR1 and CDR2 (germline): SGHNT, YYREEE (reference sequence). The CDR3 is 14 amino acids. The CDR3, as DNA: TGTGCCAGCAGCTTGGCTTCGGGACGTGAGACCCAGTACTTC. This encodes CASSLASGRETQYF.